This TCR beta chain stems from a study of T cells in Graves' hyperthyroidism and ophthalmopathy. Study outcomes and limitations: Blood also carried most thyroid clonotypes expanded above 0.001. Ophthalmopathy was predicted by the model a median of approximately 6 months ahead of onset.

TCR beta CDR3 regions were amplified from RNA. A set of HTBI primers served as the primers for a first-round RT-PCR of the TCR CDR3. TCRdb reanalysed the multiplex PCR reads using MiXCR and keeps one entry per CDR3 protein. Among nearly 600,000 distinct CDR3 sequences listed, 11% to 15% were seen once. This clonotype was observed many times. The antigen is undetermined. The trim removed 5 bases at V and 2 bases at J, leaving 8 bases unmatched. This CDR3 has 15 amino acids. Germline assignment: CDR1 SGHDT and CDR2 YYEEEE. The chain carries TRBV5-6 and TRBJ2-7; 9 bases are shared with TRBD1. The sequencing sample was made of blood. The clonotype was recovered from a young woman with Graves' ophthalmopathy. In nucleotides, the CDR3 is TGTGCCAGCAGTCAGGACAGGGGTCGCACCTACGAGCAGTACTTC. Translating it yields CASSQDRGRTYEQYF.